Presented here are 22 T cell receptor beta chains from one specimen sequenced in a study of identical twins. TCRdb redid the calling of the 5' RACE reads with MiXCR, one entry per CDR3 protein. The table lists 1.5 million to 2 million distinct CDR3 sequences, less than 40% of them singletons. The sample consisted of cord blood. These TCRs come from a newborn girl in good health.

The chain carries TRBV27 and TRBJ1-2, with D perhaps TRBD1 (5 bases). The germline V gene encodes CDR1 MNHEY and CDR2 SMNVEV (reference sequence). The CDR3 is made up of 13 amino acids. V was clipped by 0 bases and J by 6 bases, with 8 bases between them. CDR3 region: CASSLSNRHGYTF. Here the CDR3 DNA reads TGTGCCAGCAGTTTATCGAACAGGCATGGCTACACCTTC.

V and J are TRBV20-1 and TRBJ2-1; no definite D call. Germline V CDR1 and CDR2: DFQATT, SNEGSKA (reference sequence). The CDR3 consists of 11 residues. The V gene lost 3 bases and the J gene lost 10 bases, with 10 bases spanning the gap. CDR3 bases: TGCAGTGCTAGCTGGCGGTTCGAGCAGTTCTTC. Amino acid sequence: CSASWRFEQFF.

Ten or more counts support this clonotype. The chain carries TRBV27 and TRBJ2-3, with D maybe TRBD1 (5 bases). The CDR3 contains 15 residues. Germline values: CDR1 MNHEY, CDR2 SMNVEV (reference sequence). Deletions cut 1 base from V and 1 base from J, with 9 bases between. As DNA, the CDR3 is TGTGCCAGCAGTTTATTGGGGCGAGGCACAGATACGCAGTATTTT. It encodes CASSLLGRGTDTQYF.

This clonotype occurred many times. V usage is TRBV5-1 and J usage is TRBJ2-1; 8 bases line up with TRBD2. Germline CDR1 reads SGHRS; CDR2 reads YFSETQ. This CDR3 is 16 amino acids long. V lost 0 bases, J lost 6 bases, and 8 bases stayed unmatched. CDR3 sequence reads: CASSLGLATIGNEQFF. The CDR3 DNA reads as TGCGCCAGCAGCTTGGGACTAGCGACCATCGGCAATGAGCAGTTCTTC.

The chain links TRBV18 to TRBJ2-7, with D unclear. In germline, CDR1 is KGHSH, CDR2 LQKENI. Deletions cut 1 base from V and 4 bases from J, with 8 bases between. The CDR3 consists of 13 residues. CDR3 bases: TGTGCCAGCTCACCACACGATGGATACGAGCAGTACTTC. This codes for CASSPHDGYEQYF.

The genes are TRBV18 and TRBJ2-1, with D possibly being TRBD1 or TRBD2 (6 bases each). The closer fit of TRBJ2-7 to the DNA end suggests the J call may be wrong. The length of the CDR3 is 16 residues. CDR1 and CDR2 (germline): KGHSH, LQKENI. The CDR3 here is CASSPGLRTAINEQYF. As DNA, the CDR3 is TGTGCCAGCTCACCAGGACTAAGGACAGCCATCAATGAGCAGTACTTC.

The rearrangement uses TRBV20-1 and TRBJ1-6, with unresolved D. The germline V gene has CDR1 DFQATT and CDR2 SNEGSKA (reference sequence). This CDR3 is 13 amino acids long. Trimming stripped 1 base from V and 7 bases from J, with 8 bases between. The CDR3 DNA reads TGCAGTGCTAGAGGAGCAGGAAATTCACCCCTCCACTTT. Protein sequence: CSARGAGNSPLHF.

The CDR3 DNA follows: TGTGCCAGCAGCTTAGGGACTAGCGGGAGTACCTACAATGAGCAGTACTTC. Amino acids: CASSLGTSGSTYNEQYF. The chain recombines TRBV7-2 with TRBJ2-1, with 13 bases that match TRBD2. The DNA end is more similar to TRBJ2-7, so the J call may be wrong. CDR3 length: 17 residues. Looked up from germline, CDR1 is SGHTA and CDR2 is FQGNSA.

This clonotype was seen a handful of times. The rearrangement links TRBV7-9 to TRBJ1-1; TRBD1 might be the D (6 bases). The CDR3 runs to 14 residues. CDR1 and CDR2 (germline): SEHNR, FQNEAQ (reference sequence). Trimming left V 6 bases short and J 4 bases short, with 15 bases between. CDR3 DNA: TGTGCCAGCAGGAGGGAACAGGGTGGCACTGAAGCTTTCTTT. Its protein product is CASRREQGGTEAFF.

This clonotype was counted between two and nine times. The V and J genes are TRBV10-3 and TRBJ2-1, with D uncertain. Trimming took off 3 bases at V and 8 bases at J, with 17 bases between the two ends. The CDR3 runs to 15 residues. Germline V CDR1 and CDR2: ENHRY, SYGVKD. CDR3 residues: CAISEFRYWTHEQFF. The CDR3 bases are TGTGCCATCAGTGAATTCCGGTATTGGACCCATGAGCAGTTCTTC.

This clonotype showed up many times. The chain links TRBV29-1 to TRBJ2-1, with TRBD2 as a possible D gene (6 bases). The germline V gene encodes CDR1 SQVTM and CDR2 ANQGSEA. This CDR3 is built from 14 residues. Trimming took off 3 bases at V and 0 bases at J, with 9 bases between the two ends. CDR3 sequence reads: CSVEGGSSYNEQFF. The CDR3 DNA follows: TGCAGCGTTGAGGGGGGAAGCTCCTACAATGAGCAGTTCTTC.

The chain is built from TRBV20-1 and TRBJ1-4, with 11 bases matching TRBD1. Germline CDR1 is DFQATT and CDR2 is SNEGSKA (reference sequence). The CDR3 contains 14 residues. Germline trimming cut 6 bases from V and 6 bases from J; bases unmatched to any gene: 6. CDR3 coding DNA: TGCAGTGCCCACGGACAGGGGGCTCATGAAAAACTGTTTTTT. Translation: CSAHGQGAHEKLFF.

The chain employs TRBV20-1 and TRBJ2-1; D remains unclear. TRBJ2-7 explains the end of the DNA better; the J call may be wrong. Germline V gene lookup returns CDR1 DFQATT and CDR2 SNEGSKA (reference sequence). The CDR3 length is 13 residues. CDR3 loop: CSARGPLYNEQYF. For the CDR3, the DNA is TGCAGTGCTAGAGGACCCCTCTACAATGAGCAGTACTTC.

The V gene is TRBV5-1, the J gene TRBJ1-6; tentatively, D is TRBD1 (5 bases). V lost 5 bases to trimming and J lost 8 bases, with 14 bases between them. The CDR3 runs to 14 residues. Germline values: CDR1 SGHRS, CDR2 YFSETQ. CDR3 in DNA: TGCGCCAGCAGATTCCGAGTGGGGGATTCACCCCTCCACTTT. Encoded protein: CASRFRVGDSPLHF.

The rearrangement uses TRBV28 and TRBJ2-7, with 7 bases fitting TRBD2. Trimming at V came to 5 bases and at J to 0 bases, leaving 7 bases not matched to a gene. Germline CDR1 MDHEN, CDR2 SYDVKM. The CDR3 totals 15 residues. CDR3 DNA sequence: TGTGCCAGCAGTAGCCTAGCGGCTAGCTCCTACGAGCAGTACTTC. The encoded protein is CASSSLAASSYEQYF.

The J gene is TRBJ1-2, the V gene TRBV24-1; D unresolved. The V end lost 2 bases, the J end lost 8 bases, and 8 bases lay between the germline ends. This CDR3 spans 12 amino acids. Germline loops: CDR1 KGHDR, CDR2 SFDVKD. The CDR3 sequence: CATSDSRRGYTF. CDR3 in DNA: TGTGCCACCAGTGATTCCCGACGGGGCTACACCTTC.

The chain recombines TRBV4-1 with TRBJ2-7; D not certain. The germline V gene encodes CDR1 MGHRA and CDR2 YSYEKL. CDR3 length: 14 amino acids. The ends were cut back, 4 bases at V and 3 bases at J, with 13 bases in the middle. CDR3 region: CASSPVSLSYEQYF. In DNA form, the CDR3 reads TGCGCCAGCAGCCCCGTCAGTTTAAGCTACGAGCAGTACTTC.

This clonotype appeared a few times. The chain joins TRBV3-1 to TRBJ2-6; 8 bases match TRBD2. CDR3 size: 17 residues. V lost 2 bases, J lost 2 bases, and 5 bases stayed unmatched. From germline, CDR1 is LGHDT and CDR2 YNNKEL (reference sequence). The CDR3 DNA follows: TGTGCCAGCAGCCAAAATCCGACTAGCGCTGGGGCCAACGTCCTGACTTTC. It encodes CASSQNPTSAGANVLTF.

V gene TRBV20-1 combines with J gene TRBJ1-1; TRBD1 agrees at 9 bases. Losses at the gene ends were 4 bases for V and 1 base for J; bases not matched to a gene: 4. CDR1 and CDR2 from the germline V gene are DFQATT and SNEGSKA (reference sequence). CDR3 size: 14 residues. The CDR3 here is CSATQGAANTEAFF. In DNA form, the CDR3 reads TGCAGTGCTACACAGGGGGCTGCGAACACTGAAGCTTTCTTT.

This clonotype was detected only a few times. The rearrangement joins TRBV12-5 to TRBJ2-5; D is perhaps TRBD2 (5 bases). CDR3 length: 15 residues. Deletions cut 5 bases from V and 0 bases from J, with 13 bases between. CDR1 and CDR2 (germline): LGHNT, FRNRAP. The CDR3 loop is CASGAPQRNQETQYF. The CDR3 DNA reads TGTGCTAGTGGTGCTCCTCAGCGGAACCAAGAGACCCAGTACTTC.

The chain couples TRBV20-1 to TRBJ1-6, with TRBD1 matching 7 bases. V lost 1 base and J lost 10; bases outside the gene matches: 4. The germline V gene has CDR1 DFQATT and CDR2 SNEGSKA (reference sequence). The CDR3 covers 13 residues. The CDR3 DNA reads TGCAGTGCTAGAGGACAGGGCTCCTCACCCCTCCACTTT. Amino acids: CSARGQGSSPLHF.

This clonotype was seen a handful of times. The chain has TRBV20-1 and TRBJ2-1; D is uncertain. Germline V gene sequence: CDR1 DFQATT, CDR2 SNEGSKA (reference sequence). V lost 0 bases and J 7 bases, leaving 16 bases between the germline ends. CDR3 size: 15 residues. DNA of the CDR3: TGCAGTGCTAGAGATCTTAAGTGGGTGGAGAATGAGCAGTTCTTC. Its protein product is CSARDLKWVENEQFF.